This TCR beta chain was identified during a study of radiotherapy plus CTLA-4 blockade in lung cancer. About the study: Objective responses were seen in over 15% of patients, disease control in about 30%.

Data came from immunoSEQ multiplex PCR; TCRdb stores just in-frame clones and leaves some out. This table has tens of thousands of clones, around 90% appearing once. About this clone: Antigen unknown.

Patients in the study, people with chemo-refractory metastatic non-small-cell lung cancer, received focal radiation plus ipilimumab CTLA-4 blockade. Study-level results: Subsequent to radiotherapy plus ipilimumab, tumor-derived TCR clones underwent expansion in blood.

This receptor was taken from a human donor with non-small cell lung cancer that progressed on radiotherapy plus ipilimumab. The material sequenced was peripheral blood, taken from a patient treated with radiotherapy plus ipilimumab.

The CDR3: CASRFGDRRNNEQFF. In nucleotides, the CDR3 is TGCGCCAGCAGGTTCGGGGACAGGAGGAACAATGAGCAGTTCTTC. The V call is TRBV5-1, the J call TRBJ2-1; 8 nucleotides line up with TRBD1. Trimming removed 5 bases from V and 5 bases from J; junction bases left unmatched: 9. The CDR3 runs 15 residues. CDR1 is SGHRS and CDR2 is YFSETQ in the germline V gene.